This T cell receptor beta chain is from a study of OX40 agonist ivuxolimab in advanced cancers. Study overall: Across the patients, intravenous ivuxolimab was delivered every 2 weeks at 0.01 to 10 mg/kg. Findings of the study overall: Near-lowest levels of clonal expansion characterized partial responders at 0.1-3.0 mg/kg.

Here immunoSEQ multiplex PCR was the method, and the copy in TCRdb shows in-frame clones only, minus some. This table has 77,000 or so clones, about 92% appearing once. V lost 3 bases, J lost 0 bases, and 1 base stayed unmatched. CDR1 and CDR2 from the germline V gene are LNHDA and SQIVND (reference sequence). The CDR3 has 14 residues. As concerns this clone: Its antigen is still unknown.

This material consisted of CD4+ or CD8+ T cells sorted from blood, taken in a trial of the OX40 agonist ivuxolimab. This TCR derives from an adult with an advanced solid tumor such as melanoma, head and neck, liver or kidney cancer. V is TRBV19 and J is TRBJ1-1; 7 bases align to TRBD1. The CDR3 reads CASSMGQLNTEAFF. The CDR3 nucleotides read TGTGCCAGTAGTATGGGACAGTTGAACACTGAAGCTTTCTTT.